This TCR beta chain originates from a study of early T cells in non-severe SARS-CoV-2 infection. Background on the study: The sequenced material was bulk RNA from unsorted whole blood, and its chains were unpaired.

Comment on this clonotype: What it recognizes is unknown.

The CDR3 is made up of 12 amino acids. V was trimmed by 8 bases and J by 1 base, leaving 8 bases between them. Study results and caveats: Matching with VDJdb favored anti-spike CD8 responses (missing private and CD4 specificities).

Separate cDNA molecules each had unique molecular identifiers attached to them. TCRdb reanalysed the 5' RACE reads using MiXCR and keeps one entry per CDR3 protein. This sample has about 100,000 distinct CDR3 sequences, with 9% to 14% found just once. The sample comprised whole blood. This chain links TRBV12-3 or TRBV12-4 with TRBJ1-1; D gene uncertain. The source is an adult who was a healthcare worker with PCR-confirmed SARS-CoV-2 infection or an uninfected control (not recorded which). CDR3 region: CASFRGNTEAFF. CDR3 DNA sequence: TGTGCCAGCTTCCGGGGGAACACTGAAGCTTTCTTT.